These T cell receptor beta chains were read from a single sample in a study of blood T cell repertoires in COVID-19. TCRdb's copy holds only in-frame clones and misses some; the assay was immunoSEQ multiplex PCR. The table lists around 200,000 clones, roughly 86% of them singletons. Sequenced: peripheral blood. The receptors originated from a man aged 35 to 55 with active or convalescent COVID-19. CDR3s include the opening cysteine and the closing phenylalanine or tryptophan. Each record gives: J gene, D gene, clone size, V gene, CDR3 DNA, CDR3 protein. D genes are given only for firm matches. Only part of the rows carry a size: once, few, many, or a class if the clone is expanded.

j_gene: TRBJ2-3
d_gene: TRBD2
abundance: .
v_gene: TRBV7-3
CDR3nt: TGTGCCAGCAGCTTACCTCTAGCGGGGGGGCCTCACACAGATACGCAGTATTTT
CDR3aa: CASSLPLAGGPHTDTQYF

j_gene: TRBJ2-2
d_gene: TRBD2
abundance: many
v_gene: TRBV9
CDR3nt: TGTGCCAGCAGCGCGAGAGCGGGGGCGAACACCGGGGAGCTGTTTTTT
CDR3aa: CASSARAGANTGELFF

j_gene: TRBJ1-3
d_gene: .
abundance: .
v_gene: TRBV3-1/TRBV3-2
CDR3nt: TGTGCCAGCAGCCCCACAATGGGGACAAAAGTATCGGGAAACACCATATATTTT
CDR3aa: CASSPTMGTKVSGNTIYF

j_gene: TRBJ1-6
d_gene: TRBD1
abundance: .
v_gene: TRBV2
CDR3nt: TGTGCCAGCAAAGGACAGGGAGGTAATTCACCCCTCCACTTT
CDR3aa: CASKGQGGNSPLHF

j_gene: TRBJ2-2
d_gene: TRBD1
abundance: few
v_gene: TRBV5-4
CDR3nt: TGTGCCAGCAGCTCGGACAGGGCGGAATTACACACCGGGGAGCTGTTTTTT
CDR3aa: CASSSDRAELHTGELFF

j_gene: TRBJ2-3
d_gene: TRBD2
abundance: .
v_gene: TRBV5-1
CDR3nt: TGCGCCAGCAGCTTGGTGCCTAGCGGGGGGTCTACAGATACGCAGTATTTT
CDR3aa: CASSLVPSGGSTDTQYF

j_gene: TRBJ2-5
d_gene: TRBD2
abundance: .
v_gene: TRBV20-1
CDR3nt: TGCAGTGCTAGTCCCCTAGCGGGAGTCCAAGAGACCCAGTACTTC
CDR3aa: CSASPLAGVQETQYF

j_gene: TRBJ2-7
d_gene: TRBD2
abundance: .
v_gene: TRBV10-1
CDR3nt: TGCGCCAGCAGTGCCAGCGGGGGAACCTACGAGCAGTACTTC
CDR3aa: CASSASGGTYEQYF

j_gene: TRBJ1-2
d_gene: .
abundance: .
v_gene: TRBV6-5
CDR3nt: TGTGCCAGCAGTTATGGGAGTAGCTATGGCTACACCTTC
CDR3aa: CASSYGSSYGYTF

j_gene: TRBJ1-2
d_gene: TRBD1
abundance: .
v_gene: TRBV14
CDR3nt: TGTGCCAGCAGCCGACAGGGGGCGCACTATGGCTACACCTTC
CDR3aa: CASSRQGAHYGYTF

j_gene: TRBJ1-5
d_gene: .
abundance: .
v_gene: TRBV28
CDR3nt: TGTGCCAGCAGTCCTAGACAGGAAGGCCGGCCCCAGCATTTT
CDR3aa: CASSPRQEGRPQHF

j_gene: TRBJ1-3
d_gene: TRBD1
abundance: .
v_gene: TRBV15
CDR3nt: TGTGCCACCAGCAGAGACTTACTCCAGGGGGATGGAAACACCATATATTTT
CDR3aa: CATSRDLLQGDGNTIYF

j_gene: TRBJ1-5
d_gene: .
abundance: .
v_gene: TRBV4-1
CDR3nt: TGCGCCAGCAGCCTCGGTCCGCTCCCCCTCAGCAATCAGCCCCAGCATTTT
CDR3aa: CASSLGPLPLSNQPQHF

j_gene: TRBJ1-5
d_gene: .
abundance: .
v_gene: TRBV27
CDR3nt: TGTGCCAGCAGTTTAAGGGGGAACAATCAGCCCCAGCATTTT
CDR3aa: CASSLRGNNQPQHF

j_gene: TRBJ2-7
d_gene: TRBD2
abundance: .
v_gene: TRBV7-8
CDR3nt: TGTGCCAGCAGCCTAGGACTAGCGGGGGGTTACGAGCAGTACTTC
CDR3aa: CASSLGLAGGYEQYF

j_gene: TRBJ1-5
d_gene: TRBD1
abundance: few
v_gene: TRBV10-2
CDR3nt: TGCGCCAGCAGTCAAGGACAGGGCCGCAATCAGCCCCAGCATTTT
CDR3aa: CASSQGQGRNQPQHF

j_gene: TRBJ1-4
d_gene: .
abundance: few
v_gene: TRBV27
CDR3nt: TGTGCCAGCAGTTTCGCAGGGATGGAAAAACTGTTTTTT
CDR3aa: CASSFAGMEKLFF

j_gene: TRBJ2-2
d_gene: .
abundance: .
v_gene: TRBV6-5
CDR3nt: TGTGCCAGCAACTCGGGACACCGGGCGCTGTTTTTT
CDR3aa: CASNSGHRALFF

j_gene: TRBJ1-5
d_gene: .
abundance: .
v_gene: TRBV5-5
CDR3nt: TGTGCCAGCAGCTTGGAGGGGGAAAGTCAGCCCCAGCATTTT
CDR3aa: CASSLEGESQPQHF

j_gene: TRBJ1-6
d_gene: TRBD1
abundance: .
v_gene: TRBV7-2
CDR3nt: TGTGCCAGCAGCGTCAGGACAGGATCGGGATCACCCCTCCACTTT
CDR3aa: CASSVRTGSGSPLHF

j_gene: TRBJ1-1
d_gene: .
abundance: .
v_gene: TRBV9
CDR3nt: TGTGCCAGCTCCCTCTCGGGGGGCACTGAAGCTTTCTTT
CDR3aa: CASSLSGGTEAFF

j_gene: TRBJ1-3
d_gene: .
abundance: .
v_gene: TRBV5-1
CDR3nt: TGCGCCAGCAGCCCGTCAGGTTCTGGAAACACCATATATTTT
CDR3aa: CASSPSGSGNTIYF

j_gene: TRBJ1-3
d_gene: TRBD1
abundance: .
v_gene: TRBV6-5
CDR3nt: TGTGCCAGCAGGCACAGGGGGAGATCTGGAAACACCATATATTTT
CDR3aa: CASRHRGRSGNTIYF

j_gene: TRBJ1-1
d_gene: .
abundance: .
v_gene: TRBV23-1
CDR3nt: TGCGCCAGCAGTCCTTTAACAGGTGACGGGTCGGTCACTGAAGCTTTCTTT
CDR3aa: CASSPLTGDGSVTEAFF

j_gene: TRBJ1-2
d_gene: TRBD1
abundance: .
v_gene: TRBV6-5
CDR3nt: TGTGCCAGCAGTTACGTCGAGGGGGCCTATGGCTACACCTTC
CDR3aa: CASSYVEGAYGYTF

j_gene: TRBJ1-1
d_gene: TRBD1
abundance: .
v_gene: TRBV5-6
CDR3nt: TGTGCCAGCAGCTTACAGGGGGCGCTCACTGAAGCTTTCTTT
CDR3aa: CASSLQGALTEAFF

j_gene: TRBJ2-5
d_gene: .
abundance: .
v_gene: TRBV7-8
CDR3nt: TGTGCCAGCAGCCTCCCGCGACTAACACAAGAGACCCAGTACTTC
CDR3aa: CASSLPRLTQETQYF

j_gene: TRBJ2-7
d_gene: .
abundance: .
v_gene: TRBV2
CDR3nt: TGTGCCAGCAGTTTACAGGGCTACGAGCAGTACTTC
CDR3aa: CASSLQGYEQYF

j_gene: TRBJ2-2
d_gene: TRBD1
abundance: .
v_gene: TRBV10-3
CDR3nt: TGTGCCATCAGAGAACCGGGACAGGGGTACACCGGGGAGCTGTTTTTT
CDR3aa: CAIREPGQGYTGELFF

j_gene: TRBJ1-2
d_gene: .
abundance: .
v_gene: TRBV28
CDR3nt: TGTGCCAGCAGACGGACAGAATTTAACTATGGCTACACCTTC
CDR3aa: CASRRTEFNYGYTF

j_gene: TRBJ2-3
d_gene: TRBD2
abundance: .
v_gene: TRBV29-1
CDR3nt: TGCAGCGTTGAAGATCTATTCGTGGTAGCGGGGGATACAGATACGCAGTATTTT
CDR3aa: CSVEDLFVVAGDTDTQYF

j_gene: TRBJ1-2
d_gene: .
abundance: .
v_gene: TRBV11-1
CDR3nt: TGTGCCAGCAGGGTATATGGAGCCTATAACTATGGCTACACCTTC
CDR3aa: CASRVYGAYNYGYTF

j_gene: TRBJ1-1
d_gene: .
abundance: few
v_gene: TRBV7-6
CDR3nt: TGTGCCAGCAGCTTAAAACAGAACACTGAAGCTTTCTTT
CDR3aa: CASSLKQNTEAFF

j_gene: TRBJ2-1
d_gene: TRBD1
abundance: .
v_gene: TRBV27
CDR3nt: TGTGCCAGCAGCGACAGGGTTGGGCTTCGGTTCTTC
CDR3aa: CASSDRVGLRFF

j_gene: TRBJ1-1
d_gene: TRBD1
abundance: .
v_gene: TRBV19
CDR3nt: TGTGCCAGTAGGTCAGGGGGAACTGAAGCTTTCTTT
CDR3aa: CASRSGGTEAFF

j_gene: TRBJ1-5
d_gene: TRBD1
abundance: .
v_gene: TRBV7-8
CDR3nt: TGTGCCAGCAGCCCCTATCGACAGGGAAGTTACCCCCAGCATTTT
CDR3aa: CASSPYRQGSYPQHF

j_gene: TRBJ2-7
d_gene: .
abundance: .
v_gene: TRBV27
CDR3nt: TGTGCCAGCAGTTTAGACCGGGGTTACGAGCAGTACTTC
CDR3aa: CASSLDRGYEQYF

j_gene: TRBJ2-6
d_gene: TRBD1
abundance: .
v_gene: TRBV10-3
CDR3nt: TGTGCCACTGGGACAGGGGATGCTGGGGCCAACGTCCTGACTTTC
CDR3aa: CATGTGDAGANVLTF

j_gene: TRBJ1-2
d_gene: TRBD1
abundance: .
v_gene: TRBV5-4
CDR3nt: TGTGCCAGCAGCGCGTACAGGGGACGCAACTATGGCTACACCTTC
CDR3aa: CASSAYRGRNYGYTF

j_gene: TRBJ1-2
d_gene: .
abundance: .
v_gene: TRBV6-1
CDR3nt: TGTGCCAGCAGTGACGACCCGACAGCTCTCTATGGCTACACCTTC
CDR3aa: CASSDDPTALYGYTF

j_gene: TRBJ1-4
d_gene: .
abundance: .
v_gene: TRBV19
CDR3nt: TGTGCCAGTAGTCTCTCCTCGGCGTATAGGAGCGTTGAAAAACTGTTTTTT
CDR3aa: CASSLSSAYRSVEKLFF

j_gene: TRBJ1-3
d_gene: TRBD1
abundance: once
v_gene: TRBV4-2
CDR3nt: TGTGCCAGCAGCCACTCTGGGAGACAGGGGTCCGGAAACACCATATATTTT
CDR3aa: CASSHSGRQGSGNTIYF

j_gene: TRBJ1-2
d_gene: .
abundance: .
v_gene: TRBV7-3
CDR3nt: TGTGCCAGCAGCTCCACCGGGGGGCCTGGGGGCTACACCTTC
CDR3aa: CASSSTGGPGGYTF

j_gene: TRBJ2-3
d_gene: .
abundance: .
v_gene: TRBV19
CDR3nt: TGTGCCAGTAGTATGTCGGCAGGGGTCACAGATACGCAGTATTTT
CDR3aa: CASSMSAGVTDTQYF

j_gene: TRBJ1-2
d_gene: .
abundance: .
v_gene: TRBV4-2
CDR3nt: TGTGCCAGCAGCCAACCGAACAGGTACTATGGCTACACCTTC
CDR3aa: CASSQPNRYYGYTF

j_gene: TRBJ2-7
d_gene: TRBD1
abundance: .
v_gene: TRBV5-1
CDR3nt: TGCGCCAGCAGCTCCGGGACAGGGTCCTACGAGCAGTACTTC
CDR3aa: CASSSGTGSYEQYF

j_gene: TRBJ1-2
d_gene: TRBD1
abundance: .
v_gene: TRBV18
CDR3nt: TGTGCCAGCTCACCACCGGGACAGGGGGCACCCGGGCGTGGCTACACCTTC
CDR3aa: CASSPPGQGAPGRGYTF

j_gene: TRBJ1-2
d_gene: .
abundance: .
v_gene: TRBV30
CDR3nt: TGTGCCTGGAGTGGGGGGGACTATGGCTACACCTTC
CDR3aa: CAWSGGDYGYTF

j_gene: TRBJ2-7
d_gene: .
abundance: .
v_gene: TRBV5-1
CDR3nt: TGCGCCAGCAGCTTGGAAGGACAAGCCTACGAGCAGTACTTC
CDR3aa: CASSLEGQAYEQYF

j_gene: TRBJ1-5
d_gene: .
abundance: .
v_gene: TRBV6-2/TRBV6-3
CDR3nt: TGTGCCAGCAGTTACTCTGCACAGGGATATCAGCCCCAGCATTTT
CDR3aa: CASSYSAQGYQPQHF